One sample yielded the 3 T cell receptor beta chains listed below, sequenced in a study of cytomegalovirus exposure and HLA in healthy donors. The assay was immunoSEQ multiplex PCR, and TCRdb's table has in-frame clones only and misses some. Of under 95,000 clones in the sample, approximately 91% were seen once. The sample consisted of PBMCs. Every receptor here comes from a man in his thirties or forties in good health and CMV-seronegative.

The rearrangement links TRBV7-2 to TRBJ1-5; no firm D call. CDR1 and CDR2 from the germline V gene are SGHTA and FQGNSA. The CDR3 spans 16 residues. V was pared by 5 bases and J by 7 bases, with 21 bases between. CDR3 amino acids: CASSPAVSGAGQPQHF. The CDR3 DNA reads TGTGCCAGCAGCCCCGCCGTATCGGGAGCTGGCCAGCCCCAGCATTTT.

The chain carries TRBV10-1 and TRBJ1-3, with 8 positions matching TRBD1. V gave up 1 base and J gave up 3 bases; unmatched junction bases: 5. CDR1 is WNHNN, CDR2 SYGVQD, per germline (reference sequence). The CDR3 is 16 residues long. CDR3: CASSEFGRGLGNTIYF. CDR3 sequence (DNA): TGCGCCAGCAGTGAGTTTGGCAGGGGGCTTGGAAACACCATATATTTT.

This sequence joins TRBV28 and TRBJ1-5; 8 nucleotides agree with TRBD1. J gave up 2 bases and V 8 bases, and 11 bases lay outside the gene matches. This CDR3 has 16 amino acids. Germline CDR1 MDHEN, CDR2 SYDVKM. The CDR3 nucleotides are TGTGCCAGCTTCAGGGGGCGCCCCGGGGGCAATCAGCCCCAGCATTTT. Its translation is CASFRGRPGGNQPQHF.